The next 21 T cell receptor beta chains were all read from a single sample in a study of molecular identifiers for immune sequencing clone quantification. TCRdb analysed the PCR reads with MiXCR anew, one entry per CDR3 protein. The sample lists over 100,000 distinct CDR3 sequences, about 32% occurring once. The sequencing sample was made of naive CD8+ T cells from blood, with Jurkat cell RNA spiked in. Stated subset: FACS-sorted CD8+CD4-CCR7+CD45RA+ naive T cells. These receptors all stem from a human donor in good health. Some libraries in this study had Jurkat cell RNA spiked in.

On this clonotype itself: The CDR3 does not end in the conserved phenylalanine or tryptophan, so this is likely a read error. The chain recombines TRBV4-1 with TRBJ1-3; D call uncertain. The CDR3 sequence is 15 residues long. V lost 3 bases to trimming and J lost 0 bases, with 9 bases between them. The V gene's germline CDR1 is MGHRA and CDR2 YSYEKL. The CDR3 loop reads CASSHNTASGNTIYS. CDR3 DNA: TGCGCCAGCAGCCATAACACAGCCTCTGGAAACACCATATATTCT.

The chain couples TRBV6-5 to TRBJ1-1; D is ambiguous. V was clipped by 2 bases and J by 6 bases, with 13 bases between them. Germline loops: CDR1 MNHEY, CDR2 SVGAGI. CDR3 length: 14 amino acids. The CDR3 sequence is CASSYVSGASEAFF. The CDR3 nucleotides read TGTGCCAGCAGTTACGTTTCTGGTGCATCTGAAGCTTTCTTT.

There are many counts of this clonotype. CDR3 coding DNA: TGTGCCAGCAGCCCAACTAGCGGCACAGATACGCAGTATTTT. Protein: CASSPTSGTDTQYF. The chain has TRBV28 and TRBJ2-3; 7 nucleotides agree with TRBD2. The CDR3 runs 14 residues. V dropped 6 bases and J dropped 1; count of bases not matched to a gene: 4. Germline CDR1 MDHEN, CDR2 SYDVKM.

Turning to this clonotype: This clone may be a read error of a much larger clone one base away. This rearrangement joins TRBV6-2 or TRBV6-3 to TRBJ2-7; a possible D gene is TRBD2 (6 bases). CDR1 MNHEY and CDR2 SVGEGT come from the germline V gene. This CDR3 contains 12 residues. Between the trimmed V and J ends, which lost 5 bases and 6 bases, there was a span of 11 bases. CDR3 DNA: TGTGCCAGCAGTGCCTGGGGAGGCGAGCAGTACTTC. Amino acids: CASSAWGGEQYF.

With respect to this clonotype: Given the absence of the conserved phenylalanine or tryptophan at the CDR3 end, a read error is likely. The chain recombines TRBV19 with TRBJ2-6, with 13 bases that match TRBD2. The CDR3 is 19 residues long. CDR1 is LNHDA and CDR2 is SQIVND in the germline V gene (reference sequence). J gave up 2 bases and V 5 bases, and 9 bases lay outside the gene matches. The CDR3 is CASSYSTTSGRPGANVLTL. The CDR3 nucleotides read TGTGCCAGTAGTTACTCGACGACTAGCGGGAGGCCTGGGGCCAACGTCCTGACTCTC.

The chain is built from TRBV6-2 or TRBV6-3 and TRBJ2-7; D uncertain. V lost 4 bases and J lost 3, with 7 bases in between. The CDR3 consists of 12 residues. Germline V gene sequence: CDR1 MNHEY, CDR2 SVGEGT. For the CDR3, the DNA is TGTGCCAGCAGTTTACTGAGCTACGAGCAGTACTTC. It translates to CASSLLSYEQYF.

Note on this clonotype: Sequence at one end of the junction differs from germline and may be a read error. The chain combines TRBV6-5 with TRBJ2-6; 7 bases line up with TRBD2. In germline, CDR1 is MNHEY, CDR2 SVGAGI. The CDR3 loop spans 15 amino acids. The CDR3 sequence: CASCYGGDGANVLTF. DNA for the CDR3: TGTGCCAGCTGTTATGGGGGGGATGGGGCCAACGTCCTGACTTTC.

This clonotype has more than one count but fewer than ten. The chain couples TRBV2 to TRBJ1-2; no reliable D call. The length of the CDR3 is 12 residues. Deletions cut 7 bases from V and 6 bases from J, with 12 bases between. CDR1 is SNHLY and CDR2 is FYNNEI in the germline V gene. CDR3: CASKLQLDGYTF. CDR3 sequence (DNA): TGTGCCAGCAAACTCCAGCTAGATGGCTACACCTTC.

This sequence joins TRBV28 and TRBJ2-2, with D possibly matching TRBD1 (6 bases). Germline V gives CDR1 MDHEN, CDR2 SYDVKM. V dropped 5 bases and J dropped 4 bases, with 8 bases sitting between them. The CDR3 covers 13 residues. CDR3 nucleotides: TGTGCCAGCAGTCAGGGGTCCACCGGGGAGCTGTTTTTT. This encodes CASSQGSTGELFF.

This clonotype has only a few counts. V gene TRBV7-8 combines with J gene TRBJ2-4, with D uncertain. Trimming took off 1 base at V and 3 bases at J, with 10 bases between the two ends. The CDR3 totals 15 residues. CDR1 is SGHVS and CDR2 is FQNEAQ in the germline V gene. The CDR3 bases are TGTGCCAGCAGCTTAGGACATCTCGGCAAAAACATTCAGTACTTC. Translating gives CASSLGHLGKNIQYF.

J is TRBJ2-3 and V is TRBV4-1; D is unclear. Germline V lookup: CDR1 MGHRA, CDR2 YSYEKL. The CDR3 sequence is 14 residues long. The V gene lost 1 base and the J gene lost 0 bases, with 5 bases spanning the gap. For the CDR3, the DNA is TGCGCCAGCAGCCAAGGTCACAGCACAGATACGCAGTATTTT. The encoded protein is CASSQGHSTDTQYF.

This clonotype was seen once. At one end, the junction sequence differs from germline, possibly due to a read error. This rearrangement joins TRBV9 to TRBJ2-7; tentative D call: TRBD2 (6 bases). The CDR3 consists of 15 residues. From germline, CDR1 is SGDLS and CDR2 YYNGEE. This CDR3 reads CASCVADPGVYEQYF. The CDR3 region has the DNA TGTGCCAGCTGCGTAGCGGACCCCGGGGTATACGAGCAGTACTTC.

This clonotype was picked up many times. The CDR3 DNA sequence: TGTGCCACCAGCAGCCCCCTGCTAGCCAATCAGCCCCAGCATTTT. Amino acid sequence: CATSSPLLANQPQHF. V is TRBV15 and J is TRBJ1-5; D remains ambiguous. Germline assignment: CDR1 LNHNV and CDR2 YYDKDF (reference sequence). V lost 3 bases to trimming and J lost 3 bases, with 12 bases between them. The CDR3 has 15 amino acids.

The J gene is TRBJ2-7, the V gene TRBV4-1, with 10 bases fitting TRBD2. Germline CDR1 MGHRA, CDR2 YSYEKL. The CDR3 sequence is 16 residues long. The V and J ends lost 0 bases and 2 bases, in that order; junction bases with no gene match: 4. The CDR3 bases are TGCGCCAGCAGCCAAGATTTGCTAGCGGGAGCCTACGAGCAGTACTTC. Amino acids: CASSQDLLAGAYEQYF.

The chain links TRBV12-3 or TRBV12-4 to TRBJ1-5; 9 nucleotides match TRBD1. CDR3 length: 18 residues. The trim removed 8 bases at V and 2 bases at J, leaving 16 bases unmatched. CDR3 protein: CASGSTSGTGYGNQPQHF. CDR3 nucleotide sequence: TGTGCCAGCGGTTCAACCTCCGGGACAGGGTATGGCAATCAGCCCCAGCATTTT.

A remark on this clonotype: A much larger clone sits a single nucleotide away, making a read error possible. The V and J genes are TRBV13 and TRBJ1-5, with D maybe TRBD1 (5 bases). This CDR3 region has 15 residues. Trimming took 2 bases from V and 8 from J, leaving 16 bases between them. Germline CDR1 and CDR2: PRHDT and FYEKMQ (reference sequence). CDR3 in DNA: TGTGCCAGCAGCTTAAGCCTGGGGCAGCTCGAGCCCCAGCATTTT. Protein: CASSLSLGQLEPQHF.

This clonotype occurred a few times. The chain links TRBV4-1 to TRBJ2-7; D possibly corresponds to TRBD2 (6 bases). The CDR3 sequence is 15 residues long. The germline V gene encodes CDR1 MGHRA and CDR2 YSYEKL. The V and J ends lost 6 bases and 2 bases respectively, with 17 bases between them. The CDR3 sequence: CASSPVSRGTYEQYF. DNA for the CDR3: TGCGCCAGCAGTCCCGTATCCCGGGGGACCTACGAGCAGTACTTC.

The chain combines TRBV5-5 with TRBJ2-1; D could derive from TRBD1 or TRBD2 (5 bases each). This CDR3 spans 16 amino acids. Germline CDR1 and CDR2: SGHKS and YYEKEE (reference sequence). V was pared by 3 bases and J by 10 bases, with 23 bases between. CDR3 nucleotides: TGTGCCAGCAGCTCGACCTTTCTCACCGGGGCTCCCGAGCAGTTCTTC. It is translated as CASSSTFLTGAPEQFF.

V is TRBV4-1 and J is TRBJ2-7, with D possibly matching TRBD1 (5 bases). Trimming removed 4 bases from V and 5 bases from J, with 12 bases in between. In germline, CDR1 is MGHRA, CDR2 YSYEKL. The length of the CDR3 is 13 residues. CDR3 DNA sequence: TGCGCCAGCAGCCTAGACAGATCGAACGAGCAGTACTTC. Translated: CASSLDRSNEQYF.

The V call is TRBV4-3, the J call TRBJ2-3, with D perhaps assigned TRBD1 or TRBD2 (5 bases each). The germline V gene has CDR1 LGHNA and CDR2 YSLEER. The CDR3 sequence is 19 residues long. V was clipped by 3 bases and J by 6 bases, with 28 bases between them. The CDR3 DNA follows: TGCGCCAGCAGCCACGTTTTATTTGGGGACGGCCACCCTTGGGATACGCAGTATTTT. Protein: CASSHVLFGDGHPWDTQYF.

This clonotype came up many times. V gene TRBV7-2 combines with J gene TRBJ2-1; tentatively, D is TRBD2 (5 bases). Germline V CDR1 and CDR2: SGHTA, FQGNSA. There are 16 residues in the CDR3. V was pared by 5 bases and J by 0 bases, with 14 bases between. The CDR3 DNA reads as TGTGCCAGCAGCCTCGAGGACTTTAGCTCCTACAATGAGCAGTTCTTC. Residues: CASSLEDFSSYNEQFF.